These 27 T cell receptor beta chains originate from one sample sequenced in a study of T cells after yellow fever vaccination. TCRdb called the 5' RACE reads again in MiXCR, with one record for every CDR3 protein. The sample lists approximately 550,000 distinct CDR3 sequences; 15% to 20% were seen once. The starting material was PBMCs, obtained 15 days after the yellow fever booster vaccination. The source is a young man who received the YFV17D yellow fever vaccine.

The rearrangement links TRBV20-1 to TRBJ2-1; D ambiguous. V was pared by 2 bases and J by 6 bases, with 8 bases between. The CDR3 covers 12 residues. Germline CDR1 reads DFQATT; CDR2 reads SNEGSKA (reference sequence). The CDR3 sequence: CSARQPVNEQFF. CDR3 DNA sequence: TGCAGTGCTAGACAACCAGTCAATGAGCAGTTCTTC.

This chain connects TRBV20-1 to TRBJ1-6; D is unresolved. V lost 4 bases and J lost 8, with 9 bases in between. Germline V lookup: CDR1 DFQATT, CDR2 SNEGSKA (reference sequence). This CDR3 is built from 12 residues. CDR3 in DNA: TGCAGTGCTACTTTTGGGGATTCACCCCTCCACTTT. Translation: CSATFGDSPLHF.

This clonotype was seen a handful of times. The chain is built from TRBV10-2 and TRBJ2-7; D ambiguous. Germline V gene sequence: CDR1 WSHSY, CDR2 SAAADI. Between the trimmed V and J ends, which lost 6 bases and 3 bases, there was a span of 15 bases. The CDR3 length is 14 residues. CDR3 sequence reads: CASRVASDGYEQYF. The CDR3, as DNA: TGCGCCAGCAGGGTGGCCTCCGACGGCTACGAGCAGTACTTC.

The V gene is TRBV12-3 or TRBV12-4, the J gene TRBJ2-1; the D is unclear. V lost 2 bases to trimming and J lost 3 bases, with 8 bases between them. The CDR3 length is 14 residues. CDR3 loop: CASSLWANYNEQFF. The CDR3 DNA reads TGTGCCAGCAGTTTATGGGCTAACTACAATGAGCAGTTCTTC.

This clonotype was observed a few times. The DNA of the CDR3 is TGCAGTTCCGTTCCTAGATACAATGAGCAGTTCTTC. Translating it yields CSSVPRYNEQFF. The rearrangement links TRBV20-1 to TRBJ2-1; no reliable D call. This CDR3 comprises 12 residues. V was shortened by 8 bases and J by 4 bases, with 12 bases between the two germline ends. Germline V gives CDR1 DFQATT, CDR2 SNEGSKA (reference sequence).

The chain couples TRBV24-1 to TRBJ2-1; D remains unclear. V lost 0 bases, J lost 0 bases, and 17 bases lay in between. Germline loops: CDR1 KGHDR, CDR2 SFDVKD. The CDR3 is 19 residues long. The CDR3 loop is CATSDLLSRIEVSYNEQFF. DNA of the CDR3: TGTGCCACCAGTGATTTGCTTTCGAGGATCGAAGTCTCCTACAATGAGCAGTTCTTC.

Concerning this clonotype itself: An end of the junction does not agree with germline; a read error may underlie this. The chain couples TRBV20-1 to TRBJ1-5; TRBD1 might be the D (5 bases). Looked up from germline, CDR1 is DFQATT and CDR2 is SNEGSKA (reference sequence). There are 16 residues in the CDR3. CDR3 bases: TGCTGTGCTAGAGATCAAAGGGGCTTGGGCAATCAGCCCCAGCATTTT. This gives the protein CCARDQRGLGNQPQHF.

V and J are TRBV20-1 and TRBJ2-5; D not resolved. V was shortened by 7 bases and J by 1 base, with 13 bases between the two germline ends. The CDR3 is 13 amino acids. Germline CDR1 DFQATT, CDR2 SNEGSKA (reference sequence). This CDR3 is CSVELGSQETQYF. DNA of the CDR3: TGCAGTGTCGAATTGGGCAGCCAAGAGACCCAGTACTTC.

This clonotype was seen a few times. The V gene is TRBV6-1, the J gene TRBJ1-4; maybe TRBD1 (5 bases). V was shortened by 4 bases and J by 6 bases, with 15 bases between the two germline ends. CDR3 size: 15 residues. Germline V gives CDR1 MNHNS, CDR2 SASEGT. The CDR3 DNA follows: TGTGCCAGCAGTGTCCTAGCCGGGGCGGATGAAAAACTGTTTTTT. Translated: CASSVLAGADEKLFF.

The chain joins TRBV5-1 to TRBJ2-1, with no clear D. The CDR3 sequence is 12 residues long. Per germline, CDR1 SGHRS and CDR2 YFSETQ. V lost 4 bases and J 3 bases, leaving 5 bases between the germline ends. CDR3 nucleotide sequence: TGCGCCAGCAGCGCGGACTACAATGAGCAGTTCTTC. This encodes CASSADYNEQFF.

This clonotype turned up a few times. The CDR3 loop reads CASSPRVGLAGGNEQFF. The CDR3 DNA is TGTGCCAGCAGCCCCCGAGTAGGGTTAGCGGGAGGGAATGAGCAGTTCTTC. The V gene is TRBV7-2, the J gene TRBJ2-1; 11 bases line up with TRBD2. CDR1 is SGHTA and CDR2 is FQGNSA in the germline V gene. CDR3 length: 17 amino acids. With 5 bases clipped from V and 7 bases from J, the junction kept 13 bases outside the gene matches.

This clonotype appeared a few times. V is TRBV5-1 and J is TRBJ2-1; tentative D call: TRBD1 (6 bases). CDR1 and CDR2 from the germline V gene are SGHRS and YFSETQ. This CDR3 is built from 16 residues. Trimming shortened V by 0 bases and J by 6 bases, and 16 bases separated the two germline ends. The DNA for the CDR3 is TGCGCCAGCAGCTTGGGTAACAGGGTAGTCGGCAATGAGCAGTTCTTC. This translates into CASSLGNRVVGNEQFF.

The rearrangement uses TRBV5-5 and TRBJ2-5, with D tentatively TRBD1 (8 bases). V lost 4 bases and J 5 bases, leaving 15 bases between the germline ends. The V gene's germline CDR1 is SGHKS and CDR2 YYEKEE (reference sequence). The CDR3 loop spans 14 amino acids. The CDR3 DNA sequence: TGTGCCAGCAGCACGGACAGGGAGGGTGAGACCCAGTACTTC. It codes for CASSTDREGETQYF.

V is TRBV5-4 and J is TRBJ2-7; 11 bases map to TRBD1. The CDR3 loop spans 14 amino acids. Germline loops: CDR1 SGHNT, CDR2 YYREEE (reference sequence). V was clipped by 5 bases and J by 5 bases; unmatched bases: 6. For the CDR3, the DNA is TGTGCCAGCAGAAGGACAGGGGGCTTGGACGAGCAGTACTTC. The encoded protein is CASRRTGGLDEQYF.

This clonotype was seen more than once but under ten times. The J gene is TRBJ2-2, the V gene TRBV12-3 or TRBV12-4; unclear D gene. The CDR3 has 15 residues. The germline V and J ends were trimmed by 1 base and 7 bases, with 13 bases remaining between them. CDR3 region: CASSLEGRANGELFF. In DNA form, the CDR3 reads TGTGCCAGCAGTTTAGAAGGAAGGGCGAACGGGGAGCTGTTTTTT.

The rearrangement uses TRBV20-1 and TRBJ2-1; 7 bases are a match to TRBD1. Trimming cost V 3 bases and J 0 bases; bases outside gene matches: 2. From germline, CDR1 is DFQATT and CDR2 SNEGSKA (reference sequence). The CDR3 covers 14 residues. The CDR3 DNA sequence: TGCAGTGCTAGCGGGGACAGCTCCTACAATGAGCAGTTCTTC. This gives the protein CSASGDSSYNEQFF.

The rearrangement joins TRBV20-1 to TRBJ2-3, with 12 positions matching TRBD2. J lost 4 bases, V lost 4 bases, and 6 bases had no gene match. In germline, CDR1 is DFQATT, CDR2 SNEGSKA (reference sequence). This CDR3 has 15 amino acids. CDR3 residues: CSAILAGGLPDTQYF. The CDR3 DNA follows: TGCAGTGCTATTCTAGCGGGAGGGCTCCCAGATACGCAGTATTTT.

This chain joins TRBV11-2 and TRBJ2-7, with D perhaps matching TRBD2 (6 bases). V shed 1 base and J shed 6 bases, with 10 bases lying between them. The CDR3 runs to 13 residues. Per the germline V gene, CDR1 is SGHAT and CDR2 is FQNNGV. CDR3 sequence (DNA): TGTGCCAGCAGCTTAGGTCAACTAGCCGAGCAGTACTTC. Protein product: CASSLGQLAEQYF.

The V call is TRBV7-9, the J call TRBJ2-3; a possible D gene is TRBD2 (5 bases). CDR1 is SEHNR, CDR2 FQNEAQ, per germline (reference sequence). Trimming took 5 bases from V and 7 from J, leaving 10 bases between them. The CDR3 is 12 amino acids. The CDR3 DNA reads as TGTGCCAGCAGCCCCCGACTATATACGCAGTATTTT. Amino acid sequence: CASSPRLYTQYF.

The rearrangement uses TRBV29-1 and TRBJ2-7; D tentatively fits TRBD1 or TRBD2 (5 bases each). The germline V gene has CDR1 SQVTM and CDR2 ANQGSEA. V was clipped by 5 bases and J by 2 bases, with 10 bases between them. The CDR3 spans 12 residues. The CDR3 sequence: CSVPGPTYEQYF. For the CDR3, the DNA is TGCAGCGTTCCGGGACCGACCTACGAGCAGTACTTC.

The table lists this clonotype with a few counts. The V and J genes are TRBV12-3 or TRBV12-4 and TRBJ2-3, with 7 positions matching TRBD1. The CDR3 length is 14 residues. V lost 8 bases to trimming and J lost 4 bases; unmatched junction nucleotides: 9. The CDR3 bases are TGTGCCAGCTTTGACAGGGTTAGATCAGATACGCAGTATTTT. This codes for CASFDRVRSDTQYF.

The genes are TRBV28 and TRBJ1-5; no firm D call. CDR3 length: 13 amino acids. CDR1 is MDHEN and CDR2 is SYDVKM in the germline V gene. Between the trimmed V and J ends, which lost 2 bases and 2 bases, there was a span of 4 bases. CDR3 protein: CASSLVRNQPQHF. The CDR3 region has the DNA TGTGCCAGCAGTTTAGTCCGCAATCAGCCCCAGCATTTT. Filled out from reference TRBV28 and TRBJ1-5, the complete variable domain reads DVKVTQSSRYLVKRTGEKVFLECVQDMDHENMFWYRQDPGLGLRLIYFSYDVKMKEKGDIPEGYSVSREKKERFSLILESASTNQTSMYLCASSLVRNQPQHFGDGTRLSIL.

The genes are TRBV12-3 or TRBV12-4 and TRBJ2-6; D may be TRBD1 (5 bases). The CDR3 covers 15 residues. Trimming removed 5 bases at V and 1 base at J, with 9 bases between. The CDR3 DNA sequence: TGTGCCAGCAGTAAAGACAGTTCTGGGGCCAACGTCCTGACTTTC. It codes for CASSKDSSGANVLTF.

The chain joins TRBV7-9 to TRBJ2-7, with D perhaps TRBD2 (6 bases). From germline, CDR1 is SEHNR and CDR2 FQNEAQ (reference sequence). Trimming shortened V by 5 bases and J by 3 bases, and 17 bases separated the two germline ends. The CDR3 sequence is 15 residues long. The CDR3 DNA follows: TGTGCCAGCAGCCTGACGCGATGGGGGGACTACGAGCAGTACTTC. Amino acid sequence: CASSLTRWGDYEQYF.

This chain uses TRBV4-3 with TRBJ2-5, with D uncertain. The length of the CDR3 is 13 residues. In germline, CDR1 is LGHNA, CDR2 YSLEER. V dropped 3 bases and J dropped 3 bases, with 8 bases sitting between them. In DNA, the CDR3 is TGCGCCAGCAGCCAGGCGGCAGAAGAGACCCAGTACTTC. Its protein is CASSQAAEETQYF.

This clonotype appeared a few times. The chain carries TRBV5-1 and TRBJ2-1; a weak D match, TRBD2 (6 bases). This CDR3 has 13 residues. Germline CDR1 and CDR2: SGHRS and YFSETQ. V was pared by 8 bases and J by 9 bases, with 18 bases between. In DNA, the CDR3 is TGCGCCAGTGGAGGGACTCTGGGGATTGAGCAGTTCTTC. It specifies CASGGTLGIEQFF.

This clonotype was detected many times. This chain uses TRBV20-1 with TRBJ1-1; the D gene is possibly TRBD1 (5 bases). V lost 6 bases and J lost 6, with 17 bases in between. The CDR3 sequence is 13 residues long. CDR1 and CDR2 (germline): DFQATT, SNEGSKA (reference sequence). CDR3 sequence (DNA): TGCAGTGCCACCTTGGGGGGGAAGCCTGAAGCTTTCTTT. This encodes CSATLGGKPEAFF.